This T cell receptor beta chain was recovered during a study of T cell changes during pregnancy in multiple sclerosis. The protocol was immunoSEQ multiplex PCR, while the TCRdb copy is restricted to in-frame clones and leaves out a portion. The sample yields more than 30,000 clones, around 87% seen once. Source: CD4+ T cells from peripheral blood mononuclear cells, taken in the third trimester of pregnancy. The TCR was taken from a female donor in good health, enrolled as a control in a pregnancy study.

The CDR3: CASSPGGATNEKLFF. DNA of the CDR3: TGTGCCAGCAGCCCAGGCGGGGCAACTAATGAAAAACTGTTTTTT. The genes are TRBV5-4 and TRBJ1-4; no clear D. This CDR3 has 15 residues. V lost 4 bases, J lost 0 bases, and 10 bases lay in between. Germline V gene data show CDR1 as SGHNT and CDR2 as YYREEE (reference sequence).